The next 19 T cell receptor beta chains were all read from a single sample in a study of T-cell memory formation after mild COVID-19 (dated by TCRdb to the early 2020s). Library preparation employed 5' RACE. Sequencing relied on an Illumina NovaSeq 6000. The public reads were reanalyzed by TCRdb: fastp trimming at Q25, MiXCR alignment, in-frame beta chains only. Rows merge per CDR3 protein into single entries with the most common DNA and genes. This sample gives 250,000 to 300,000 distinct CDR3 sequences in total; about a sixth of them show up just once. The ten largest clones add up to approximately 22% of the sample. Sequencing used PBMCs or a T cell subset sorted from them (not recorded which). These receptors were taken from a man between 18 and 29 years old who had mild COVID-19 (a few samples of this study predate the infection). The sample titles of this study are shuffled in the database, so cell type and time point are left out; the donor was told from shared clones.

The chain combines TRBV2 with TRBJ2-1, with TRBD1 matching over 7 bases. CDR3 size: 14 residues. Germline assignment: CDR1 SNHLY and CDR2 FYNNEI. V shed 5 bases and J 6 bases; nucleotides not matched to a gene: 7. CDR3: CASSREGGCNEQFF. The CDR3 nucleotides read TGTGCCAGCAGTAGGGAAGGGGGCTGCAATGAGCAGTTCTTC.

This clonotype occurred a few times. The genes are TRBV4-3 and TRBJ1-4; D not resolved. V shed 7 bases and J shed 7 bases, with 19 bases lying between them. The CDR3 totals 15 residues. From germline, CDR1 is LGHNA and CDR2 YSLEER. For the CDR3, the DNA is TGCGCCAGCAACCACTCGGAGTCGGGGAGTGAAAAACTGTTTTTT. Encoded protein: CASNHSESGSEKLFF.

This clonotype was picked up a small number of times. The chain couples TRBV21-1 to TRBJ1-5; TRBD1 is the table's D call, not checked against the DNA. TRBV21-1 is a recognized pseudogene. The length of the CDR3 is 18 residues. The CDR3: CASSKVRFWDRANQPQHF. CDR3 bases: TGTGCCAGCAGCAAAGTTAGATTCTGGGACCGGGCCAATCAGCCCCAGCATTTT.

This clonotype has just a few counts. The CDR3 DNA sequence: TGTGCCAGCAAATTCGGAGGGTCCGAGACCCAGTACTTC. Residues: CASKFGGSETQYF. The V call is TRBV27, the J call TRBJ2-5; TRBD2 might be the D (6 bases). V was clipped by 7 bases and J by 5 bases, with 14 bases between them. This CDR3 is built from 13 residues. The germline CDR1 and CDR2 sequences are MNHEY and SMNVEV (reference sequence).

This clonotype occurred a few times. This chain links TRBV11-2 with TRBJ2-5; TRBD1 aligns across 7 bases. The CDR3 contains 15 residues. The V and J ends lost 7 bases and 2 bases, in that order; junction bases with no gene match: 10. CDR1 and CDR2 (germline): SGHAT, FQNNGV. The CDR3 reads CASTDSTGTQETQYF. CDR3 DNA sequence: TGTGCCAGCACCGACTCGACAGGGACGCAAGAGACCCAGTACTTC.

This clonotype was seen once. The rearrangement joins TRBV18 to TRBJ2-7; D remains unclear. Trimming cost V 5 bases and J 0 bases, with 11 bases left between them. The CDR3 has 14 residues. Germline-derived CDR1 and CDR2 are KGHSH and LQKENI. CDR3 DNA sequence: TGTGCCAGCTCAGCCAGTATTGGCTCCTACGAGCAGTACGTC. This gives the protein CASSASIGSYEQYV.

In its sample, this clonotype was seen a few times. The rearrangement joins TRBV3-1 to TRBJ2-1; 7 positions match TRBD1. CDR3 size: 15 residues. Trimming took 0 bases from V and 4 from J; bases not matched to a gene: 3. Germline CDR1 and CDR2: LGHDT and YNNKEL (reference sequence). As DNA, the CDR3 is TGTGCCAGCAGCCAAGATCGACAGGGATACAATGAGCAGTTCTTC. Its translation: CASSQDRQGYNEQFF.

This chain links TRBV6-5 with TRBJ2-2; D is possibly TRBD1 (6 bases). The ends were cut back, 5 bases at V and 5 bases at J, with 12 bases in the middle. Germline values: CDR1 MNHEY, CDR2 SVGAGI. The CDR3 is 14 amino acids. The CDR3 coding sequence is TGTGCCAGCAGTCCCTTGACAGGAACCGGGGAGCTGTTTTTT. It is translated as CASSPLTGTGELFF.

Only a few counts were recorded for this clonotype. This sequence joins TRBV20-1 and TRBJ1-2; weak D call: TRBD1 (6 bases). V lost 6 bases and J 4 bases, leaving 15 bases between the germline ends. This CDR3 is 13 amino acids long. Germline loops: CDR1 DFQATT, CDR2 SNEGSKA (reference sequence). The CDR3 DNA reads as TGCAGTGCAGATAAAGACAGGTCCTATGGCTACACCTTC. As protein: CSADKDRSYGYTF.

The sample holds a few counts of this clonotype. The rearrangement links TRBV20-1 to TRBJ2-6; 7 nucleotides agree with TRBD1. With V trimmed by 4 bases and J by 1 base, 10 bases remained unmatched. Germline CDR1 reads DFQATT; CDR2 reads SNEGSKA (reference sequence). CDR3 length equals 17 residues. CDR3 in amino acids: CSATRQGSPSGANVLTF. As DNA, the CDR3 is TGCAGTGCTACCCGACAGGGAAGTCCTTCTGGGGCCAACGTCCTGACTTTC.

J is TRBJ2-7 and V is TRBV15, with D possibly TRBD1 on 6 matching bases. V lost 4 bases and J lost 3, with 19 bases in between. CDR3 length: 16 amino acids. Germline V CDR1 and CDR2: LNHNV, YYDKDF (reference sequence). CDR3: CATSNRGQILGYEQYF. In DNA, the CDR3 is TGTGCCACCAGCAACCGCGGACAGATACTGGGCTACGAGCAGTACTTC.

This clonotype was seen only a few times. The rearrangement links TRBV20-1 to TRBJ2-5; D gene unclear. This CDR3 has 11 residues. Trimming shortened V by 0 bases and J by 6 bases, and 5 bases separated the two germline ends. Looked up from germline, CDR1 is DFQATT and CDR2 is SNEGSKA (reference sequence). The CDR3 reads CSARDHQTQYF. The CDR3 nucleotides read TGCAGTGCTAGAGATCACCAGACCCAGTACTTC.

The rearrangement links TRBV12-3 or TRBV12-4 to TRBJ2-1, with 9 bases lining up with TRBD2. CDR3 length: 14 residues. The ends lost 7 bases at V and 6 bases at J; junction bases unmatched: 7. CDR3 residues: CASTRLAALNEQFF. CDR3 DNA: TGTGCCAGCACGAGACTAGCGGCCCTCAATGAGCAGTTCTTC.

This clonotype occurred a few times. This chain uses TRBV27 with TRBJ1-2; the D is unclear. The CDR3 extends over 16 amino acids. Germline V gene data show CDR1 as MNHEY and CDR2 as SMNVEV (reference sequence). V was pared by 0 bases and J by 5 bases, with 16 bases between. As DNA, the CDR3 is TGTGCCAGCAGTTTATCGATGCCGGGGAATGGTTATGGCTACACCTTC. Translation gives CASSLSMPGNGYGYTF.

The chain carries TRBV2 and TRBJ1-6; TRBD1 is a possible D gene (5 bases). Germline values: CDR1 SNHLY, CDR2 FYNNEI. The CDR3 consists of 14 residues. With 8 bases removed from V and 6 bases from J, the gap between germline ends came to 14 bases. The DNA of the CDR3 is TGTGCCAGCGGGGGAAGCCTACTTAATTCACCCCTCCACTTT. Its protein is CASGGSLLNSPLHF.

This clonotype was seen more than once but under ten times. The chain is built from TRBV30 and TRBJ1-5; TRBD1 is a possible D gene (5 bases). Per the germline V gene, CDR1 is GTSNPN and CDR2 is SVGIG (reference sequence). CDR3 length: 15 residues. V lost 1 base and J lost 2, with 12 bases in between. The CDR3 region has the DNA TGTGCCTGGAGTGGGGGGAGTGGGGGCAATCAGCCCCAGCATTTT. Its translation: CAWSGGSGGNQPQHF.

This chain connects TRBV6-6 to TRBJ2-5; perhaps TRBD1 as D (7 bases). CDR3 length: 15 residues. The V gene's germline CDR1 is MNHNY and CDR2 SVGAGI (reference sequence). V was clipped by 6 bases and J by 3 bases, with 17 bases between them. The CDR3 DNA sequence: TGTGCCAGCAGAACGACAGGGAGGAGGGAAGAGACCCAGTACTTC. Encoded protein: CASRTTGRREETQYF.

The CDR3: CASSRDRDSPLHF. The DNA for the CDR3 is TGCGCCAGCAGCCGGGACAGGGATTCACCCCTCCACTTT. The chain is built from TRBV5-1 and TRBJ1-6; 9 nucleotides match TRBD1. With 4 bases clipped from V and 8 bases from J, the junction kept 1 base outside the gene matches. Germline CDR1 SGHRS, CDR2 YFSETQ. The CDR3 contains 13 residues.

This clonotype was detected only a few times. This CDR3 is CSARDLAEYNEQFF. The CDR3 nucleotides are TGCAGTGCTAGAGATCTGGCAGAATACAATGAGCAGTTCTTC. The V gene is TRBV20-1, the J gene TRBJ2-1; D ambiguous. V was trimmed by 0 bases and J by 4 bases, leaving 10 bases between them. The CDR3 consists of 14 residues. CDR1 DFQATT and CDR2 SNEGSKA come from the germline V gene (reference sequence).